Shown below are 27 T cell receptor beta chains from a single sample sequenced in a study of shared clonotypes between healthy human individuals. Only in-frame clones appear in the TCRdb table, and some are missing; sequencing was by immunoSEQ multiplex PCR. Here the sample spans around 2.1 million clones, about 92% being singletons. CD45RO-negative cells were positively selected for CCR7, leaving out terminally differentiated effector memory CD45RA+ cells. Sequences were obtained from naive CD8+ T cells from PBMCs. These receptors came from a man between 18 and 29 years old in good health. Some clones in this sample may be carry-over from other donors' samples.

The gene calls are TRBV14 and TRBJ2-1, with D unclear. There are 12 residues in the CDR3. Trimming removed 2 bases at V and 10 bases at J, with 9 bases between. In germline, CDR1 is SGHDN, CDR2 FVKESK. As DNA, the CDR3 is TGTGCCAGCAGCCAACCTATGGGGGAGCAGTTCTTC. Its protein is CASSQPMGEQFF. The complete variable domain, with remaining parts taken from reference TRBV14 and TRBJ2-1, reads EAGVTQFPSHSVIEKGQTVTLRCDPISGHDNLYWYRRVMGKEIKFLLHFVKESKQDESGMPNNRFLAERTGGTYSTLKVQPAELEDSGVYFCASSQPMGEQFFGPGTRLTVL.

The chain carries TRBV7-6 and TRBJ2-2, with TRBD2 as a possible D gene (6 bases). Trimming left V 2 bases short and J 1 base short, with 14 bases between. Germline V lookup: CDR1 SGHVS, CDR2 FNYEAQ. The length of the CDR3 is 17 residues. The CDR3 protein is CASSLPIAEKNTGELFF. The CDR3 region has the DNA TGTGCCAGCAGCTTACCCATAGCGGAGAAGAACACCGGGGAGCTGTTTTTT.

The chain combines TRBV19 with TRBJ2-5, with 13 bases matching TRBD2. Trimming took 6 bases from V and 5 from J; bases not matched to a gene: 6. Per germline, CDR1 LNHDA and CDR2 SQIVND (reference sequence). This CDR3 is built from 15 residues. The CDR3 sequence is CASSPLGLAGETQYF. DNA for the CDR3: TGTGCCAGTAGCCCACTGGGACTAGCGGGGGAGACCCAGTACTTC.

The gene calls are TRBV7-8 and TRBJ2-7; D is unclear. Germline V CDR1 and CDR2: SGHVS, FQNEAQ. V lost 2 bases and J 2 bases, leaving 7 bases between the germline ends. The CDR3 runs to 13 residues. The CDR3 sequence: CASSLKVPYEQYF. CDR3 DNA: TGTGCCAGCAGCTTAAAAGTTCCCTACGAGCAGTACTTC.

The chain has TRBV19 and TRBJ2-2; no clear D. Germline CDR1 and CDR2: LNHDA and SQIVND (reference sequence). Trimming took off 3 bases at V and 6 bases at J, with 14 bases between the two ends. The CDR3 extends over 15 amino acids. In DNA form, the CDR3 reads TGTGCCAGTAGTATTCAAACGTTGGGGTCCGGGGAGCTGTTTTTT. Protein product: CASSIQTLGSGELFF.

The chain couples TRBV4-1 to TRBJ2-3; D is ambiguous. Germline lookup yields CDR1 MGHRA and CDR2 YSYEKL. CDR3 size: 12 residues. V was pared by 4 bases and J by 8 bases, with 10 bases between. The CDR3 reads CASSLETGTQYF. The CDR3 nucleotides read TGCGCCAGCAGCCTAGAAACGGGTACGCAGTATTTT.

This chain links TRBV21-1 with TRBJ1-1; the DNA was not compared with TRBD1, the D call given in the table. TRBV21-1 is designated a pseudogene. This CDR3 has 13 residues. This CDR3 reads CASASQRQGVAFF. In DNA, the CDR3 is TGTGCCAGCGCCTCCCAGCGACAGGGGGTAGCTTTCTTT.

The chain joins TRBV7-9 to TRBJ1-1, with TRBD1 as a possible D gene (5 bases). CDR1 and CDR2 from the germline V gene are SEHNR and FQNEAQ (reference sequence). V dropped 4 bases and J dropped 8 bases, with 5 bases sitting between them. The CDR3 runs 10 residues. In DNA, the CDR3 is TGTGCCAGCAGCTGGGGGGAAGCTTTCTTT. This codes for CASSWGEAFF.

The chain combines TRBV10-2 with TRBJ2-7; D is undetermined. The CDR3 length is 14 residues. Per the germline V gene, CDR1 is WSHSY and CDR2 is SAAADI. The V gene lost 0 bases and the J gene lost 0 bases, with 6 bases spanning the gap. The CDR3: CASSESGSSYEQYF. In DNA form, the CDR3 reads TGCGCCAGCAGTGAGTCTGGTAGCTCCTACGAGCAGTACTTC.

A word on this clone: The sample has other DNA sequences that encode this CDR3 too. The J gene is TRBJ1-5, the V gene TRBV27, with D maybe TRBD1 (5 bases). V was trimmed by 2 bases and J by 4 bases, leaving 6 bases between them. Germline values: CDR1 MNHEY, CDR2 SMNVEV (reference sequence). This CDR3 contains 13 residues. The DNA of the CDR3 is TGTGCCAGCAGTTTACGGGGGAATCAGCCCCAGCATTTT. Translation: CASSLRGNQPQHF.

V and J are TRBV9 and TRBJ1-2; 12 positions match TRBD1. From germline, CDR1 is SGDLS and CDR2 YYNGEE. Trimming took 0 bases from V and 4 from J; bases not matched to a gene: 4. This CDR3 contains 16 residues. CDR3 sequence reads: CASSVVGTGGAYGYTF. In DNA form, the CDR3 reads TGTGCCAGCAGCGTAGTCGGGACAGGGGGCGCCTATGGCTACACCTTC. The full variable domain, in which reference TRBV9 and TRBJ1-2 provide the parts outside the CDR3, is DSGVTQTPKHLITATGQRVTLRCSPRSGDLSVYWYQQSLDQGLQFLIQYYNGEERAKGNILERFSAQQFPDLHSELNLSSLELGDSALYFCASSVVGTGGAYGYTFGSGTRLTVV.

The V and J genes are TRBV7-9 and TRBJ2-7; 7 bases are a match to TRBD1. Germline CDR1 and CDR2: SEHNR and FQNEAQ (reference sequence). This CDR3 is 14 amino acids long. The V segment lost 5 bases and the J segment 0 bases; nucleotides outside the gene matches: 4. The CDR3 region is CASSQTGFSYEQYF. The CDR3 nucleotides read TGTGCCAGCAGCCAGACAGGGTTCTCCTACGAGCAGTACTTC.

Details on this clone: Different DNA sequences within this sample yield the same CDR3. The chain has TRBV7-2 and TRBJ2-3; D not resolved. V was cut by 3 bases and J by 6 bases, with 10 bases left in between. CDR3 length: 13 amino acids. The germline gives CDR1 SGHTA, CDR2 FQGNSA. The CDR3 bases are TGTGCCAGCAGCTTGGTTACGTTGGATACGCAGTATTTT. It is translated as CASSLVTLDTQYF.

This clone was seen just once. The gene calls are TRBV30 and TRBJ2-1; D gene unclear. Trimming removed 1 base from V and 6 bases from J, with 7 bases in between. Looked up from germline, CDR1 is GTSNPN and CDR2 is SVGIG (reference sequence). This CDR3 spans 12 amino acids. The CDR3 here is CAWSGISNEQFF. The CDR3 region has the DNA TGTGCCTGGAGTGGCATAAGCAATGAGCAGTTCTTC.

This CDR3 is CAWRPPANEQFF. The CDR3 DNA reads TGTGCCTGGAGACCCCCGGCAAATGAGCAGTTCTTC. V gene TRBV30 combines with J gene TRBJ2-1; D ambiguous. CDR3 length: 12 residues. Trimming stripped 3 bases from V and 7 bases from J, with 10 bases between. Germline V gene data show CDR1 as GTSNPN and CDR2 as SVGIG (reference sequence).

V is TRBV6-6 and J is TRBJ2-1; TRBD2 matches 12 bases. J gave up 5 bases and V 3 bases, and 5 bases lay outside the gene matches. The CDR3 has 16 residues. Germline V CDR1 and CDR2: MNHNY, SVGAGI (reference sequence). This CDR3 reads CASSYSSGRVDNEQFF. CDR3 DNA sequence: TGTGCCAGCAGTTATTCTAGCGGGAGGGTAGACAATGAGCAGTTCTTC.

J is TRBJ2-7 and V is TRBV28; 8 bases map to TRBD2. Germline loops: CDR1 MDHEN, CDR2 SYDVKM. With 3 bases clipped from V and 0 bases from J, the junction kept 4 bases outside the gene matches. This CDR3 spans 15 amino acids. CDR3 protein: CASSFLSGSSYEQYF. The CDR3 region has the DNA TGTGCCAGCAGTTTTCTCAGCGGGAGCTCCTACGAGCAGTACTTC.

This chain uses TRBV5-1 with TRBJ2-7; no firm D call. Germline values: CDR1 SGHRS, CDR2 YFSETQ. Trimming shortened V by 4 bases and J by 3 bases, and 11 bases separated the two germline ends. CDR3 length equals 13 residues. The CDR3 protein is CASSPPFDYEQYF. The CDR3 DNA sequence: TGCGCCAGCAGCCCTCCCTTTGACTACGAGCAGTACTTC. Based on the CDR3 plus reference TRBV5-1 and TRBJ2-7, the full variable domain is KAGVTQTPRYLIKTRGQQVTLSCSPISGHRSVSWYQQTPGQGLQFLFEYFSETQRNKGNFPGRFSGRQFSNSRSEMNVSTLELGDSALYLCASSPPFDYEQYFGPGTRLTVT.

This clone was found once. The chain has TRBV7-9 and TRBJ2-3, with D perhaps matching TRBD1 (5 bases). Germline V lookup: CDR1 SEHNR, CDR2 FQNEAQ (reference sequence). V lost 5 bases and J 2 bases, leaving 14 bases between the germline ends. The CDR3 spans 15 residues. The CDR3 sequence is CASSTDTAHTDTQYF. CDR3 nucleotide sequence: TGTGCCAGCAGCACGGACACAGCCCACACAGATACGCAGTATTTT.

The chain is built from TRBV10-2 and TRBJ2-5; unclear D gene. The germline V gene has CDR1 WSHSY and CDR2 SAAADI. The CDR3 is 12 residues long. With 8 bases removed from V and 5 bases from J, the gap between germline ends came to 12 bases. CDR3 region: CASADDSETQYF. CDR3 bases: TGCGCCAGCGCGGACGACTCGGAGACCCAGTACTTC.

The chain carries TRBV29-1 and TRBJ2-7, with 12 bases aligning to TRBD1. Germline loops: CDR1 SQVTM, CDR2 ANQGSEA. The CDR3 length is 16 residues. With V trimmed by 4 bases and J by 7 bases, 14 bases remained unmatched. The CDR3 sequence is CSVVNFGTGGEEEQYF. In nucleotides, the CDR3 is TGCAGCGTTGTTAATTTCGGGACAGGGGGCGAGGAGGAGCAGTACTTC.

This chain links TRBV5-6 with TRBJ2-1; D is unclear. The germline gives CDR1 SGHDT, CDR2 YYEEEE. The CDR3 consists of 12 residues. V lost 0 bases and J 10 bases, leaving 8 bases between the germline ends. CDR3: CASSLAPGEQFF. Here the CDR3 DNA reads TGTGCCAGCAGCTTGGCCCCCGGAGAGCAGTTCTTC.

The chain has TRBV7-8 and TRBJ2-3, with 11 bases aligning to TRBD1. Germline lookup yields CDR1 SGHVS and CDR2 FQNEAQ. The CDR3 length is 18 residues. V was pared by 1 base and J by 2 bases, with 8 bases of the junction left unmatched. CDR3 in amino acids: CASSLGRTGGEHTDTQYF. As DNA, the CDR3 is TGTGCCAGCAGCTTAGGGAGGACAGGGGGCGAGCACACAGATACGCAGTATTTT.

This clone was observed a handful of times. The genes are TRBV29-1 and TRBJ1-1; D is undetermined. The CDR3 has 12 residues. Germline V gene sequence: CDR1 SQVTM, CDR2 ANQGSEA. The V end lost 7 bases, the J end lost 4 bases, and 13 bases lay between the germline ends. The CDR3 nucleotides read TGCAGCGCCCCTTCCCCTCGCACTGAAGCTTTCTTT. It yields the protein CSAPSPRTEAFF. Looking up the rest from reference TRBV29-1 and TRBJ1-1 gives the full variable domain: SAVISQKPSRDICQRGTSLTIQCQVDSQVTMMFWYRQQPGQSLTLIATANQGSEATYESGFVIDKFPISRPNLTFSTLTVSNMSPEDSSIYLCSAPSPRTEAFFGQGTRLTVV.

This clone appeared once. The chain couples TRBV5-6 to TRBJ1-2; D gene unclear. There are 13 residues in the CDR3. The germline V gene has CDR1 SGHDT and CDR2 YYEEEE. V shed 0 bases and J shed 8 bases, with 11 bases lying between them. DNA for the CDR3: TGTGCCAGCAGCTTGGCCTCGGGGTTCGGCTACACCTTC. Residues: CASSLASGFGYTF.

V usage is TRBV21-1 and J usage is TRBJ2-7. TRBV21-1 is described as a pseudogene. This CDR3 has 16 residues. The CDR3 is CASSKSGGGPRVEQYF. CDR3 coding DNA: TGTGCCAGCAGCAAATCAGGGGGAGGGCCGCGGGTCGAGCAGTACTTC.

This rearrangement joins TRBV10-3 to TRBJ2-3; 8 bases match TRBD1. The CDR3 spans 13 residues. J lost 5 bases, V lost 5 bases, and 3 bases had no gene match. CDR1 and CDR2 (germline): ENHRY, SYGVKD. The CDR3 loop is CAISQGARDTQYF. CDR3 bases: TGTGCCATCAGTCAGGGGGCAAGAGATACGCAGTATTTT.